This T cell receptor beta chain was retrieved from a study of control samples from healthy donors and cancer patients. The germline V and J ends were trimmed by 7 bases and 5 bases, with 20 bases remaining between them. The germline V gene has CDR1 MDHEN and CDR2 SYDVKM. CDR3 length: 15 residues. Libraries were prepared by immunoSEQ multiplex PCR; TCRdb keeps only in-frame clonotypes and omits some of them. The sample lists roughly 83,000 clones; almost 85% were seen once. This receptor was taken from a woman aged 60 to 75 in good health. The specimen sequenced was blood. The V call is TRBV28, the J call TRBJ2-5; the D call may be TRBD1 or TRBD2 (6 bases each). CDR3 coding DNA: TGTGCCAGCATTGCGGGACACTCTTTTAGGGAGACCCAGTACTTC. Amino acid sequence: CASIAGHSFRETQYF.